Detailed here is one T cell receptor (beta chain). What it binds is unknown. Analysis merged second doses at about 4 or about 12 weeks. The sample belongs to a study of T cell responses to AZD1222 COVID-19 vaccine. Overall study findings and caveats: Baseline seropositives among AZD1222 recipients totaled only 5 or 6. The peak T cell response came first, and repertoires were sampled only after it. Across the whole spike, CD4 TCRs peaked at regions 160-218 and 743-854.

The data were produced by immunoSEQ multiplex PCR, yet TCRdb's version contains in-frame clones alone and is incomplete. This table has tens of thousands of clones, about 83% appearing once. Sequences were derived from peripheral blood, sampled 28 days after the second AZD1222 dose. The TCR sequence derives from an adult who received the AZD1222 COVID-19 vaccine.

The CDR3 DNA reads as TGCAGCGTCACCCGGACTAGCGGGGGGGGCCTTGGTGAGCAGTTCTTC. This codes for CSVTRTSGGGLGEQFF. This chain joins TRBV29-1 and TRBJ2-1; 15 bases agree with TRBD2. This CDR3 spans 16 amino acids. Germline CDR1 and CDR2: SQVTM and ANQGSEA. J lost 9 bases, V lost 6 bases, and 12 bases had no gene match.